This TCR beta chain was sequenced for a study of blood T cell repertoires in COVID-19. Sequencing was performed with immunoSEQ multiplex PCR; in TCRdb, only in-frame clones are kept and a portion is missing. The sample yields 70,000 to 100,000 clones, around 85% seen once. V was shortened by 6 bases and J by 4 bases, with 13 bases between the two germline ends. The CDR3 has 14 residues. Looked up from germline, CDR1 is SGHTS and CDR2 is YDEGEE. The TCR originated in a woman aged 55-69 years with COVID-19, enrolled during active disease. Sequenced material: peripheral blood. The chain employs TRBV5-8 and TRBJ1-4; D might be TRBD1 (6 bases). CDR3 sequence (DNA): TGTGCCAGCATTGCAGGGGCTTTTAATGAAAAACTGTTTTTT. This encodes CASIAGAFNEKLFF.